Each of the 2 T cell receptor beta chains below was sequenced from the same sample in a study of CD8 T cells in Susac syndrome (dated by TCRdb to the late 2010s). To prepare the library, the immunoSEQ multiplex PCR assay was applied. RNA was extracted using the RNeasy kit, and roughly 0.45 to 1 microgram was reverse transcribed with random hexamers. TCRdb reprocessing: public reads trimmed at Q25 with fastp, clones called with MiXCR, in-frame beta chains kept. One record per CDR3 amino acid sequence lists the most common genes and DNA. This sample gives 25,000 to 35,000 distinct CDR3 sequences in total; approximately 94% of them show up just once. The biggest ten clones account for around 0.27% of the sample. Sequenced input: CD8+ T cells from PBMCs. The receptors were sampled from a human donor in good health.

The rearrangement uses TRBV15 and TRBJ2-3; 7 bases match TRBD1. CDR3 length: 14 residues. The junction had 7 bases not matched to a gene; V was cut back by 5 bases and J by 5 bases. The germline gives CDR1 LNHNV, CDR2 YYDKDF (reference sequence). The CDR3 spells CATSAWGTVDTQYF. For the CDR3, the DNA is TGTGCCACCAGCGCTTGGGGGACAGTAGATACGCAGTATTTT.

The V gene is TRBV6-2 or TRBV6-3, the J gene TRBJ2-7; D uncertain. This CDR3 is built from 15 residues. The V and J ends lost 2 bases and 3 bases respectively, with 14 bases between them. The germline V gene encodes CDR1 MNHEY and CDR2 SVGEGT. The CDR3 loop reads CASSYSTKSNYEQYF. The CDR3 bases are TGTGCCAGCAGTTACAGTACCAAAAGTAACTACGAGCAGTACTTC.